Listed below are T cell receptor beta chains from one sample, sequenced in a study of response to subunit inactivated influenza vaccine. Using its own MiXCR run on the RT-PCR reads, TCRdb lists one record per CDR3 protein. The sample lists hundreds of thousands of distinct CDR3 sequences; around 8% were seen once. Sequencing was performed on PBMCs from blood, taken less than 30 months after vaccination. These TCRs come from a man between 50 and 75 years old who received an inactivated influenza vaccine. CDR3s leave out the opening cysteine and the closing phenylalanine or tryptophan. The order of the fields is clone size, J gene, V gene, D gene, CDR3 protein. The D gene is left open where the match is weak. Not every row has a clone size; where given, it reads once, few, many or a size class.

clone size: NA; J gene: TRBJ1-5; V gene: TRBV2; D gene: TRBD1; CDR3 protein: ASRDGQGGRQDQH
clone size: NA; J gene: TRBJ2-1; V gene: TRBV4-1; D gene: TRBD2; CDR3 protein: ASRGIGTINNEQF
clone size: many; J gene: TRBJ2-1; V gene: TRBV7-9; D gene: NA; CDR3 protein: ASSQADDEQF
clone size: NA; J gene: TRBJ1-2; V gene: TRBV27; D gene: TRBD1; CDR3 protein: ATTAIPIRDSRGFGYT
clone size: NA; J gene: TRBJ2-7; V gene: TRBV7-2; D gene: NA; CDR3 protein: ASSLGLVREQY
clone size: NA; J gene: TRBJ1-6; V gene: TRBV5-5; D gene: TRBD1; CDR3 protein: ASSRDRAYNSPLH
clone size: few; J gene: TRBJ2-1; V gene: TRBV7-2; D gene: TRBD1; CDR3 protein: ASSPGQGENEQF
clone size: many; J gene: TRBJ1-2; V gene: TRBV29-1; D gene: NA; CDR3 protein: SVEDRGYGYT
clone size: NA; J gene: TRBJ2-1; V gene: TRBV7-2; D gene: TRBD2; CDR3 protein: ASRTRTSGDNEQF
clone size: NA; J gene: TRBJ2-3; V gene: TRBV29-1; D gene: TRBD2; CDR3 protein: SVRGGQGTQY
clone size: few; J gene: TRBJ2-5; V gene: TRBV5-6; D gene: NA; CDR3 protein: ASSRTRDQY
clone size: few; J gene: TRBJ1-2; V gene: TRBV12-3/TRBV12-4; D gene: NA; CDR3 protein: ASTVQGRENYGYT
clone size: many; J gene: TRBJ1-1; V gene: TRBV27; D gene: NA; CDR3 protein: ASSFSILNTEAF
clone size: NA; J gene: TRBJ2-3; V gene: TRBV20-1; D gene: NA; CDR3 protein: SAIAYTDTQY
clone size: NA; J gene: TRBJ2-1; V gene: TRBV7-3; D gene: TRBD1; CDR3 protein: ASSSTGTVYNEQF
clone size: few; J gene: TRBJ1-3; V gene: TRBV10-3; D gene: NA; CDR3 protein: AITRDTGNTIY
clone size: NA; J gene: TRBJ1-2; V gene: TRBV6-4; D gene: TRBD1; CDR3 protein: ASGPYRDSNGYT
clone size: NA; J gene: TRBJ2-3; V gene: TRBV6-1; D gene: NA; CDR3 protein: ASSEVRSLTDTQY
clone size: NA; J gene: TRBJ1-5; V gene: TRBV20-1; D gene: NA; CDR3 protein: SVGKKQNNQPQH
clone size: NA; J gene: TRBJ2-5; V gene: TRBV20-1; D gene: TRBD2; CDR3 protein: CARDLTSGRFQETQY
clone size: many; J gene: TRBJ2-1; V gene: TRBV7-3; D gene: NA; CDR3 protein: ASSLSGDAVSEQF
clone size: few; J gene: TRBJ2-5; V gene: TRBV10-3; D gene: NA; CDR3 protein: AISESAAVVGLTQY
clone size: many; J gene: TRBJ2-7; V gene: TRBV11-2; D gene: NA; CDR3 protein: ASSLWAGGEQY
clone size: few; J gene: TRBJ2-1; V gene: TRBV15; D gene: TRBD1; CDR3 protein: ATSRGRGTGANEQF
clone size: NA; J gene: TRBJ2-7; V gene: TRBV15; D gene: TRBD1; CDR3 protein: ATSRQRQGAYEQY
clone size: many; J gene: TRBJ2-5; V gene: TRBV7-9; D gene: TRBD1; CDR3 protein: ASSLAVDRGQETQY
clone size: NA; J gene: TRBJ1-5; V gene: TRBV3-1; D gene: NA; CDR3 protein: ASSEGLGRQGNQPQH
clone size: NA; J gene: TRBJ2-7; V gene: TRBV5-1; D gene: TRBD2; CDR3 protein: ASSLRYSGGSSYEQY
clone size: few; J gene: TRBJ2-3; V gene: TRBV12-3/TRBV12-4; D gene: NA; CDR3 protein: ALSLARGWGGVADTQY
clone size: few; J gene: TRBJ2-1; V gene: TRBV30; D gene: NA; CDR3 protein: AWSARLVNEQF
clone size: few; J gene: TRBJ2-1; V gene: TRBV7-9; D gene: NA; CDR3 protein: ASSLNLGNNEQF
clone size: few; J gene: TRBJ2-7; V gene: TRBV30; D gene: TRBD1; CDR3 protein: AWSVTGQGSYEQY
clone size: few; J gene: TRBJ2-6; V gene: TRBV6-1; D gene: TRBD1; CDR3 protein: ASRQGAGANVLT
clone size: many; J gene: TRBJ2-3; V gene: TRBV27; D gene: NA; CDR3 protein: ASTAKSPFTDTQY
clone size: NA; J gene: TRBJ2-7; V gene: TRBV7-2; D gene: NA; CDR3 protein: ASSLRQPYEQY
clone size: few; J gene: TRBJ2-7; V gene: TRBV7-9; D gene: NA; CDR3 protein: ASSSQGGQY
clone size: many; J gene: TRBJ1-2; V gene: TRBV20-1; D gene: NA; CDR3 protein: SARVGGSNYGYT
clone size: few; J gene: TRBJ1-6; V gene: TRBV7-2; D gene: NA; CDR3 protein: ASSLGQTLFNSPLH
clone size: few; J gene: TRBJ2-1; V gene: TRBV20-1; D gene: TRBD1; CDR3 protein: SAWTGGSNEQF
clone size: NA; J gene: TRBJ2-1; V gene: TRBV18; D gene: TRBD2; CDR3 protein: ASSPPVSGRNEQF
clone size: few; J gene: TRBJ2-3; V gene: TRBV7-8; D gene: NA; CDR3 protein: ASSLAPGWATDTQY
clone size: many; J gene: TRBJ2-2; V gene: TRBV10-3; D gene: NA; CDR3 protein: AISGGQLLNTGELF
clone size: few; J gene: TRBJ2-2; V gene: TRBV11-2; D gene: NA; CDR3 protein: ASSLVGQPNTGELF
clone size: NA; J gene: TRBJ1-1; V gene: TRBV12-3/TRBV12-4; D gene: NA; CDR3 protein: ASNNQQFEAF
clone size: few; J gene: TRBJ2-1; V gene: TRBV28; D gene: TRBD1; CDR3 protein: ASSLLVGTGGENEQF
clone size: NA; J gene: TRBJ1-2; V gene: TRBV12-3/TRBV12-4; D gene: TRBD1; CDR3 protein: ASSDRERGRGYT
clone size: few; J gene: TRBJ2-3; V gene: TRBV5-1; D gene: NA; CDR3 protein: ASSFHGWGVTDTDTQY
clone size: few; J gene: TRBJ2-5; V gene: TRBV5-1; D gene: NA; CDR3 protein: ASSSTANQETQY
clone size: few; J gene: TRBJ1-2; V gene: TRBV7-8; D gene: NA; CDR3 protein: ASTYSADYGYT
clone size: many; J gene: TRBJ2-1; V gene: TRBV9; D gene: TRBD2; CDR3 protein: ASSVDTSGQGQF
clone size: NA; J gene: TRBJ2-2; V gene: TRBV7-7; D gene: NA; CDR3 protein: ASSPGSWNTGELF